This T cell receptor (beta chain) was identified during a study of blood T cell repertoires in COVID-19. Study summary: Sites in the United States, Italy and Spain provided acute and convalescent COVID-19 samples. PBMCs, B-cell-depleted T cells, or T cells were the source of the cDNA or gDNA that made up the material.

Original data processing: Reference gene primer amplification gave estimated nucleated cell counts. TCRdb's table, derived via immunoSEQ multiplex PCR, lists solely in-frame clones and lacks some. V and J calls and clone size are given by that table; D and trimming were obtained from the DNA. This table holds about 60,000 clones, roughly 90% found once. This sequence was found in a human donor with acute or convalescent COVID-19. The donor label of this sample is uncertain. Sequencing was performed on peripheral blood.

The CDR3 is CASSLAGDRGDIQYF. CDR3 bases: TGCGCCAGCAGCTTGGCCGGGGACCGGGGGGACATTCAGTACTTC. The V call is TRBV5-1, the J call TRBJ2-4; 7 bases align to TRBD2. This CDR3 spans 15 amino acids. CDR1 SGHRS and CDR2 YFSETQ come from the germline V gene. J gave up 8 bases and V 0 bases, and 8 bases lay outside the gene matches.